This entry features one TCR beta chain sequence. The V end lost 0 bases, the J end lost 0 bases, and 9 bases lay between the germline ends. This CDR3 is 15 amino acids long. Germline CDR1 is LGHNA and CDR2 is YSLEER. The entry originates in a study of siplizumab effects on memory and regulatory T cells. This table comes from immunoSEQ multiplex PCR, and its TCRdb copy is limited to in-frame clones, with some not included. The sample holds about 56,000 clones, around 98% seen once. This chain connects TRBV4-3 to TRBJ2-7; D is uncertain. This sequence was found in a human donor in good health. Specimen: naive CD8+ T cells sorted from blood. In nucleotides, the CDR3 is TGCGCCAGCAGCCAAGAGCAGGCAGCCTCCTACGAGCAGTACTTC. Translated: CASSQEQAASYEQYF.